The 26 T cell receptor beta chains listed next were all sequenced from one sample in a study of CD8 T cells in ankylosing spondylitis. These receptors' antigens are unknown. The study's findings and limits: What appeared characteristic of ankylosing spondylitis blood was a TCR beta motif of seven to nine highly homologous variants.

From the 5' RACE reads, TCRdb called clonotypes with MiXCR, one entry per CDR3 protein. The repertoire includes approximately 520,000 distinct CDR3 sequences, approximately 5% of them detected once, and roughly 3.5% sits in the top ten. The sample was blood, either unsorted or a sorted T cell fraction (not recorded which). Source of these receptors: a male donor with ankylosing spondylitis.

In this sample, this clonotype turned up many times. The DNA of the CDR3 is TGTGCCAGCAGCATCCTAGCGGGGGGCAACACCGGGGAGCTGTTTTTT. This encodes CASSILAGGNTGELFF. V is TRBV2 and J is TRBJ2-2, with 11 bases identical to TRBD2. V trimming: 6 bases; J trimming: 2 bases; junction bases outside the gene matches: 5. The length of the CDR3 is 16 residues. Germline V gene sequence: CDR1 SNHLY, CDR2 FYNNEI.

This clonotype was seen ten or more times. This chain joins TRBV9 and TRBJ2-6, with D possibly being TRBD1 (6 bases). Germline assignment: CDR1 SGDLS and CDR2 YYNGEE. The CDR3 runs 15 residues. V lost 0 bases, J lost 2 bases, and 6 bases lay in between. The DNA of the CDR3 is TGTGCCAGCAGCGTAGGGGGGCCTGGGGCCAACGTCCTGACTTTC. Residues: CASSVGGPGANVLTF.

This clonotype occurred many times. This rearrangement joins TRBV15 to TRBJ2-3; D may be TRBD1 or TRBD2 (5 bases each). This CDR3 spans 14 amino acids. The V end was cut by 1 base, the J end by 6 bases, with 11 bases between. Germline CDR1 reads LNHNV; CDR2 reads YYDKDF (reference sequence). The CDR3 loop reads CATSRVQGGDTQYF. DNA for the CDR3: TGTGCCACCAGCAGAGTCCAGGGCGGGGATACGCAGTATTTT.

The sample holds a few counts of this clonotype. This chain links TRBV7-9 with TRBJ2-5; 7 nucleotides line up with TRBD2. CDR3 length: 16 residues. Germline loops: CDR1 SEHNR, CDR2 FQNEAQ (reference sequence). J gave up 2 bases and V 5 bases, and 11 bases lay outside the gene matches. Written as DNA, the CDR3 is TGTGCCAGCAGCCCCCGCCCTCCGGGAGGACAAGAGACCCAGTACTTC. Translating gives CASSPRPPGGQETQYF.

This clonotype was counted ten times or more. The chain combines TRBV14 with TRBJ2-7; D gene unclear. V was shortened by 0 bases and J by 9 bases, with 15 bases between the two germline ends. CDR1 and CDR2 from the germline V gene are SGHDN and FVKESK. CDR3 length: 14 residues. This chain's CDR3 is CASSQDILGLGQYF. The DNA for the CDR3 is TGTGCCAGCAGCCAAGATATCCTAGGGCTCGGGCAGTACTTC.

This clonotype was seen repeatedly, ten times or more. The rearrangement uses TRBV4-3 and TRBJ2-1; the match to TRBD1 covers 10 bases. Germline V CDR1 and CDR2: LGHNA, YSLEER. V shed 5 bases, J shed 8 bases, and the junction held 6 bases outside the gene matches. The CDR3 has 14 residues. CDR3 bases: TGCGCCAGCAGCTCCGGGACAGGGGTGTATGAGCAGTTCTTC. Encoded protein: CASSSGTGVYEQFF.

This clonotype was counted at least ten times. This chain connects TRBV4-2 to TRBJ2-3; the match to TRBD2 covers 9 bases. V shed 3 bases, J shed 6 bases, and the junction held 13 bases outside the gene matches. In germline, CDR1 is LGHNA, CDR2 YNFKEQ. The CDR3 has 17 residues. The CDR3, as DNA: TGTGCCAGCAGCCAGATGACAGTAGCGGGAGCGGGGGATACGCAGTATTTT. It yields the protein CASSQMTVAGAGDTQYF.

This clonotype was recorded many times. The V call is TRBV6-5, the J call TRBJ1-2; D ambiguous. Germline V gives CDR1 MNHEY, CDR2 SVGAGI. The CDR3 runs to 17 residues. Trimming left V 0 bases short and J 0 bases short, with 14 bases between. The CDR3 protein is CASSYSAGVISNYGYTF. The CDR3 DNA sequence: TGTGCCAGCAGTTACTCAGCCGGGGTGATTTCTAACTATGGCTACACCTTC.

V usage is TRBV7-2 and J usage is TRBJ2-1, with a weak D call TRBD2 (6 bases). Germline values: CDR1 SGHTA, CDR2 FQGNSA. V was trimmed by 5 bases and J by 0 bases, leaving 11 bases between them. This CDR3 is built from 15 residues. Here the CDR3 DNA reads TGTGCCAGCAGCCACCGGGACTTCTCCTACAATGAGCAGTTCTTC. This encodes CASSHRDFSYNEQFF.

The J gene is TRBJ1-1, the V gene TRBV7-2; D uncertain. CDR1 is SGHTA and CDR2 is FQGNSA in the germline V gene. Trimming pared 4 bases from V and 4 bases from J, leaving 16 bases between. CDR3 length equals 15 residues. CDR3 nucleotides: TGTGCCAGCAGCTCGCCTGTAAGGAGCCTCACTGAAGCTTTCTTT. The encoded protein is CASSSPVRSLTEAFF.

This clonotype was detected ten times or more. This chain connects TRBV6-5 to TRBJ1-1; D remains unclear. The CDR3 contains 12 residues. Germline V gene sequence: CDR1 MNHEY, CDR2 SVGAGI. The V end lost 7 bases, the J end lost 9 bases, and 15 bases lay between the germline ends. The CDR3: CASTKREGKAFF. The CDR3, as DNA: TGTGCCAGCACCAAGAGGGAGGGTAAAGCTTTCTTT.

There are many counts of this clonotype. V and J are TRBV11-2 and TRBJ2-6; D gene ambiguous. The germline V gene has CDR1 SGHAT and CDR2 FQNNGV. The germline V and J ends were trimmed by 0 bases and 0 bases, with 9 bases remaining between them. This CDR3 is 17 amino acids long. DNA for the CDR3: TGTGCCAGCAGCTTAGAATTGATGAGCTCTGGGGCCAACGTCCTGACTTTC. Encoded protein: CASSLELMSSGANVLTF.

The sample holds many counts of this clonotype. The rearrangement joins TRBV25-1 to TRBJ1-5, with a possible D match to TRBD1 (6 bases). CDR3 length: 14 amino acids. The germline V gene encodes CDR1 MGHDK and CDR2 SYGVNS. V was trimmed by 7 bases and J by 1 base, leaving 11 bases between them. The CDR3 nucleotides are TGTGCCAGCACTGAGGGGGAGAGCAATCAGCCCCAGCATTTT. It yields the protein CASTEGESNQPQHF.

This chain uses TRBV11-2 with TRBJ2-5; 7 bases are a match to TRBD2. Looked up from germline, CDR1 is SGHAT and CDR2 is FQNNGV. Germline trimming cut 2 bases from V and 2 bases from J; bases unmatched to any gene: 11. CDR3 size: 17 residues. CDR3 region: CASSLTPYAGVQETQYF. The CDR3 coding sequence is TGTGCCAGCAGCTTAACACCCTATGCGGGAGTTCAAGAGACCCAGTACTTC. Variable domain in full (rest from reference TRBV11-2 and TRBJ2-5): EAGVAQSPRYKIIEKRQSVAFWCNPISGHATLYWYQQILGQGPKLLIQFQNNGVVDDSQLPKDRFSAERLKGVDSTLKIQPAKLEDSAVYLCASSLTPYAGVQETQYFGPGTRLLVL.

This clonotype has only a few counts. The chain employs TRBV18 and TRBJ2-4; D not resolved. Germline loops: CDR1 KGHSH, CDR2 LQKENI. V lost 3 bases to trimming and J lost 5 bases, with 14 bases between them. The CDR3 length is 15 residues. CDR3 protein: CASSPSIGVENIQYF. CDR3 bases: TGTGCCAGCTCACCTAGTATTGGCGTTGAAAACATTCAGTACTTC.

This clonotype occurred many times. The genes are TRBV20-1 and TRBJ2-7; 8 positions agree with TRBD1. CDR3 length: 13 residues. After removal of 3 bases from V and 3 bases from J, the junction contained 4 bases not matched to a gene. CDR1 is DFQATT and CDR2 is SNEGSKA in the germline V gene (reference sequence). The DNA for the CDR3 is TGCAGTGCTAGGGACAGGGCCCTCTACGAGCAGTACTTC. Translating it yields CSARDRALYEQYF.

In its sample, this clonotype was seen many times. J is TRBJ1-2 and V is TRBV7-2; D not certain. CDR1 is SGHTA, CDR2 FQGNSA, per germline. This CDR3 spans 13 amino acids. V was clipped by 3 bases and J by 4 bases, with 9 bases between them. The CDR3 DNA reads as TGTGCCAGCAGCTTGTCACAGACCTATGGCTACACCTTC. It encodes CASSLSQTYGYTF.

This clonotype was observed many times. The chain couples TRBV20-1 to TRBJ2-1; 12 positions match TRBD2. Germline CDR1 is DFQATT and CDR2 is SNEGSKA (reference sequence). The CDR3 is 14 residues long. V lost 3 bases, J lost 9 bases, and 6 bases stayed unmatched. CDR3 region: CSASASGGVAEQFF. CDR3 in DNA: TGCAGTGCTAGTGCTAGCGGGGGGGTCGCTGAGCAGTTCTTC.

This clonotype has ten or more counts. This sequence joins TRBV6-5 and TRBJ2-7, with 7 bases fitting TRBD2. CDR1 MNHEY and CDR2 SVGAGI come from the germline V gene. The J segment lost 6 bases and the V segment lost 0 bases, leaving 5 bases of the junction unmatched. The CDR3 consists of 14 residues. This chain's CDR3 is CASSYSGGTAEQYF. The DNA for the CDR3 is TGTGCCAGCAGTTACTCGGGGGGGACGGCCGAGCAGTACTTC.

This clonotype was recorded at least ten times. The V gene is TRBV7-2, the J gene TRBJ2-5; D is ambiguous. This CDR3 is built from 13 residues. Germline CDR1 and CDR2: SGHTA and FQGNSA. Trimming removed 2 bases at V and 3 bases at J, with 7 bases between. The CDR3 here is CASSLYGKETQYF. CDR3 coding DNA: TGTGCCAGCAGCTTATATGGTAAAGAGACCCAGTACTTC.

The V and J genes are TRBV5-1 and TRBJ2-3; D tentatively reads TRBD1 or TRBD2 (5 bases each). Per the germline V gene, CDR1 is SGHRS and CDR2 is YFSETQ. V lost 3 bases, J lost 1 base, and 21 bases lay in between. CDR3 length: 18 residues. The chain's CDR3 is CASSSPPGPQTGTDTQYF. The DNA of the CDR3 is TGCGCCAGCAGCTCCCCCCCGGGACCCCAGACGGGCACAGATACGCAGTATTTT.

With regard to this clonotype: Being one base from a much bigger clone, this may be a read error. The V gene is TRBV10-3, the J gene TRBJ2-4; 7 nucleotides align to TRBD1. This CDR3 is built from 13 residues. In germline, CDR1 is ENHRY, CDR2 SYGVKD. In DNA, the CDR3 is TGTCCCATCAGGGAAGGACAGGAGGACATTCAGTACTTC. Translated: CPIREGQEDIQYF.

This clonotype was seen many times. The J gene is TRBJ1-2, the V gene TRBV10-3, with TRBD1 as a possible D gene (5 bases). The V end lost 6 bases, the J end lost 1 base, and 15 bases lay between the germline ends. The V gene's germline CDR1 is ENHRY and CDR2 SYGVKD. The CDR3 length is 15 residues. For the CDR3, the DNA is TGTGCCATCAGGGGGGTCAATACAGATAACTATGGCTACACCTTC. It is translated as CAIRGVNTDNYGYTF.

This clonotype was picked up many times. V and J are TRBV6-6 and TRBJ1-5; D gene uncertain. Trimming took off 4 bases at V and 4 bases at J, with 8 bases between the two ends. Per the germline V gene, CDR1 is MNHNY and CDR2 is SVGAGI (reference sequence). This CDR3 region has 13 residues. CDR3 residues: CASSFSQNQPQHF. The CDR3 DNA reads TGTGCCAGCAGTTTTTCCCAGAATCAGCCCCAGCATTTT.

This clonotype was picked up a small number of times. The chain is built from TRBV5-1 and TRBJ2-1; TRBD2 agrees at 9 bases. Germline CDR1 reads SGHRS; CDR2 reads YFSETQ. The J segment lost 9 bases and the V segment lost 3 bases, leaving 7 bases of the junction unmatched. The CDR3 has 14 residues. The CDR3 is CASSWGGGAPEQFF. For the CDR3, the DNA is TGCGCCAGCAGCTGGGGCGGGGGGGCCCCTGAGCAGTTCTTC.

This clonotype has at least ten counts. V gene TRBV7-2 combines with J gene TRBJ1-6; a weak D match, TRBD1 (6 bases). The ends were cut back, 4 bases at V and 8 bases at J, with 9 bases in the middle. The CDR3 has 13 amino acids. Germline V CDR1 and CDR2: SGHTA, FQGNSA. The CDR3 spells CASSWAGDSPLHF. Written as DNA, the CDR3 is TGTGCCAGCAGCTGGGCAGGGGATTCACCCCTCCACTTT.